Below, 31 T cell receptor beta chains from the same sample are listed, as sequenced in a study of breast tumors, draining lymph nodes, adjacent tissues. TCRdb passed the multiplex PCR reads through MiXCR, listing each CDR3 protein once. The table has some 230,000 distinct CDR3 sequences, 30% to 35% seen once; the top ten hold under 4.5%. Axillary draining lymph nodes of breast cancer patients supplied the node samples. The sample taken for sequencing was axillary lymph node tissue. Receptors originate from a female donor with breast cancer. Some clones in this sample may be carry-over from other donors' samples.

This clonotype was seen repeatedly, ten times or more. This chain links TRBV19 with TRBJ2-7, with 9 bases fitting TRBD2. CDR3 size: 15 residues. V was pared by 3 bases and J by 4 bases, with 7 bases of the junction left unmatched. Germline V CDR1 and CDR2: LNHDA, SQIVND (reference sequence). CDR3 nucleotide sequence: TGTGCCAGTAGTATGGGGAGCGGGAGGTTGTACGAGCAGTACTTC. It codes for CASSMGSGRLYEQYF.

This clonotype turned up a few times. J is TRBJ1-3 and V is TRBV20-1; tentative D call: TRBD1 (5 bases). The V gene's germline CDR1 is DFQATT and CDR2 SNEGSKA (reference sequence). This CDR3 region has 14 residues. V was trimmed by 2 bases and J by 7 bases, leaving 15 bases between them. CDR3 sequence reads: CSARYSGGTNTIYF. The CDR3 nucleotides read TGCAGTGCTAGATATAGCGGGGGGACTAACACCATATATTTT.

The V and J genes are TRBV7-2 and TRBJ2-6, with D perhaps TRBD1 (5 bases). The germline V gene encodes CDR1 SGHTA and CDR2 FQGNSA. V lost 5 bases and J lost 13, with 30 bases in between. The CDR3 has 18 residues. CDR3 protein: CASSKVGLDLSGARVLTF. CDR3 in DNA: TGTGCCAGCAGCAAAGTGGGGCTAGATTTGTCTGGGGCAAGGGTCCTGACTTTC.

This clonotype was observed at least ten times. This chain links TRBV6-1 with TRBJ2-7; perhaps TRBD1 as D (6 bases). There are 13 residues in the CDR3. The V end was cut by 7 bases, the J end by 0 bases, with 10 bases between. Germline CDR1 and CDR2: MNHNS and SASEGT. In DNA, the CDR3 is TGTGCCAGCATTCTGACAGGCTCCTACGAGCAGTACTTC. Its translation: CASILTGSYEQYF.

The chain has TRBV6-5 and TRBJ2-5; D is ambiguous. V shed 5 bases and J shed 5 bases, with 9 bases lying between them. This CDR3 is built from 12 residues. The germline V gene has CDR1 MNHEY and CDR2 SVGAGI. The CDR3 region is CASSHGWETQYF. CDR3 DNA sequence: TGTGCCAGCAGTCACGGTTGGGAGACCCAGTACTTC.

The gene calls are TRBV7-7 and TRBJ2-3, with 9 bases aligning to TRBD1. Germline CDR1 SSHAT, CDR2 FNYEAQ (reference sequence). The CDR3 length is 16 residues. CDR3: CARGGTGRQGADTQYF. The CDR3 bases are TGTGCTAGAGGGGGGACAGGGAGGCAGGGCGCAGATACGCAGTATTTT. Based on the CDR3 plus reference TRBV7-7 and TRBJ2-3, the full variable domain is GAGVSQSPRYKVTKRGQDVTLRCDPISSHATLYWYQQALGQGPEFLTYFNYEAQPDKSGLPSDRFSAERPEGSISTLTIQRTEQRDSAMYRCARGGTGRQGADTQYFGPGTRLTVL.

In its sample, this clonotype was seen many times. The chain employs TRBV7-2 and TRBJ2-3; 8 nucleotides agree with TRBD2. The CDR3 is made up of 15 amino acids. V shed 4 bases, J shed 4 bases, and the junction held 7 bases outside the gene matches. CDR1 and CDR2 (germline): SGHTA, FQGNSA. The DNA of the CDR3 is TGTGCCAGCAGCTCCAAAGCGGGAGTCCCAGATACGCAGTATTTT. This gives the protein CASSSKAGVPDTQYF.

As concerns this clonotype: A read error may produce the germline difference seen at one junction end. J is TRBJ1-6 and V is TRBV4-1, with 8 bases fitting TRBD1. This CDR3 is built from 14 residues. Germline-derived CDR1 and CDR2 are MGHRA and YSYEKL. The DNA of the CDR3 is TGCGCCAGCAGTCGGACAGGGATTAATTCATCCCTCCACTTT. Amino acid sequence: CASSRTGINSSLHF.

This clonotype was observed many times. This chain connects TRBV20-1 to TRBJ1-6; no firm D call. This CDR3 has 14 amino acids. V lost 1 base and J lost 12, with 16 bases in between. Germline CDR1 is DFQATT and CDR2 is SNEGSKA (reference sequence). The CDR3 coding sequence is TGCAGTGCTAGAGGTGGAGGGCCCGAGGGACCCCTCCACTTT. Translation: CSARGGGPEGPLHF.

V and J are TRBV2 and TRBJ1-5; possibly TRBD1 for D (6 bases). The CDR3 totals 14 residues. The germline V gene has CDR1 SNHLY and CDR2 FYNNEI. The ends were cut back, 3 bases at V and 6 bases at J, with 12 bases in the middle. The CDR3 DNA follows: TGTGCCAGCAGTGATCTGGGGGCCAGTCAGCCCCAGCATTTT. Its translation is CASSDLGASQPQHF.

J is TRBJ1-2 and V is TRBV19; 8 positions match TRBD1. The junction had 0 bases not matched to a gene; V was cut back by 1 base and J by 5 bases. The germline V gene encodes CDR1 LNHDA and CDR2 SQIVND (reference sequence). CDR3 length: 13 amino acids. Written as DNA, the CDR3 is TGTGCCAGTAGTATAGGGACAGGGTATGGCTACACCTTC. This encodes CASSIGTGYGYTF.

This clonotype has a handful of counts. The chain carries TRBV7-2 and TRBJ1-1, with D hard to call. The germline CDR1 and CDR2 sequences are SGHTA and FQGNSA. The CDR3 covers 14 residues. Deletions cut 4 bases from V and 3 bases from J, with 12 bases between. The CDR3 DNA reads TGTGCCAGCAGCTACCGAATCGGGGACACTGAAGCTTTCTTT. The encoded protein is CASSYRIGDTEAFF. Drawing the rest from reference TRBV7-2 and TRBJ1-1, the complete variable domain is GAGVSQSPSNKVTEKGKDVELRCDPISGHTALYWYRQSLGQGLEFLIYFQGNSAPDKSGLPSDRFSAERTGGSVSTLTIQRTQQEDSAVYLCASSYRIGDTEAFFGQGTRLTVV.

This clonotype was observed at least ten times. The rearrangement links TRBV5-1 to TRBJ2-3; unclear D gene. Trimming stripped 3 bases from V and 6 bases from J, with 8 bases between. Germline CDR1 SGHRS, CDR2 YFSETQ. CDR3 size: 12 residues. CDR3 bases: TGCGCCAGCAGCTACGAAGGTGATACGCAGTATTTT. It yields the protein CASSYEGDTQYF.

This clonotype was counted many times. The CDR3 DNA reads TGTGCCAGCAGCTTAGGGGTCCAGCGGGGAGCTGGGGATACGCAGTATTTT. Encoded protein: CASSLGVQRGAGDTQYF. The V call is TRBV11-2, the J call TRBJ2-3; the match to TRBD2 covers 7 bases. This CDR3 spans 17 amino acids. Per germline, CDR1 SGHAT and CDR2 FQNNGV. Trimming cost V 1 base and J 6 bases; bases outside gene matches: 13.

As concerns this clonotype: The CDR3 does not end in the conserved phenylalanine or tryptophan, so this is likely a read error. The chain uses TRBV19 and TRBJ1-3, with D unresolved. The length of the CDR3 is 13 residues. Germline CDR1 is LNHDA and CDR2 is SQIVND (reference sequence). Trimming shortened V by 9 bases and J by 0 bases, and 9 bases separated the two germline ends. CDR3: CASLRSSGNTIYA. The CDR3 DNA follows: TGTGCCAGCCTCAGAAGCTCTGGAAACACCATATATGCT.

This clonotype has ten or more counts. The chain couples TRBV7-2 to TRBJ2-5; tentative D call: TRBD1 (5 bases). The V end lost 7 bases, the J end lost 0 bases, and 12 bases lay between the germline ends. The CDR3 length is 14 residues. The V gene's germline CDR1 is SGHTA and CDR2 FQGNSA. The CDR3 reads CASIPETDQETQYF. In DNA form, the CDR3 reads TGTGCCAGCATTCCAGAGACAGACCAAGAGACCCAGTACTTC. Complete variable domain (other parts from reference TRBV7-2 and TRBJ2-5): GAGVSQSPSNKVTEKGKDVELRCDPISGHTALYWYRQSLGQGLEFLIYFQGNSAPDKSGLPSDRFSAERTGGSVSTLTIQRTQQEDSAVYLCASIPETDQETQYFGPGTRLLVL.

In the case of this clonotype: This clone may be a read error of a much larger clone one base away. The V call is TRBV19, the J call TRBJ1-5, with unresolved D. This CDR3 is built from 14 residues. The germline V gene encodes CDR1 LNHDA and CDR2 SQIVND (reference sequence). This CDR3 is CASSKGLSNQPRHF. The CDR3, as DNA: TGTGCCAGTAGTAAGGGCCTATCAAATCAGCCCCGGCATTTT.

The chain's CDR3 is CATSARGPGGATDTQYF. In DNA, the CDR3 is TGTGCCACCAGTGCTAGAGGACCGGGAGGGGCCACAGATACGCAGTATTTT. The chain employs TRBV24-1 and TRBJ2-3; 8 nucleotides match TRBD2. From germline, CDR1 is KGHDR and CDR2 SFDVKD. The junction had 11 bases not matched to a gene; V was cut back by 5 bases and J by 2 bases. This CDR3 is 17 amino acids long.

This clonotype was found many times. The rearrangement uses TRBV6-5 and TRBJ2-1; TRBD2 agrees at 11 bases. The V gene's germline CDR1 is MNHEY and CDR2 SVGAGI. With 2 bases clipped from V and 7 bases from J, the junction kept 4 bases outside the gene matches. The CDR3 runs 15 residues. CDR3 DNA: TGTGCCAGCAGTTACACTAGCGGGGGTGCGAATGAGCAGTTCTTC. Protein: CASSYTSGGANEQFF.

V usage is TRBV10-3 and J usage is TRBJ2-5; 7 nucleotides align to TRBD1. The CDR3 totals 14 residues. With 10 bases clipped from V and 5 bases from J, the junction kept 13 bases outside the gene matches. Germline V gives CDR1 ENHRY, CDR2 SYGVKD. CDR3: CATRTGNTGETQYF. The CDR3 bases are TGTGCCACCCGGACAGGCAACACCGGGGAGACCCAGTACTTC.

This clonotype was seen a handful of times. A much larger clone lies a single base off, so this may be a read error. This is likely a read error, given that the CDR3 carries no conserved phenylalanine or tryptophan at its end. The CDR3 DNA reads as TGTGCCAGCAGCCCCAGACTAGCGGACGAGCAGTACTCC. Amino acids: CASSPRLADEQYS. The chain is built from TRBV9 and TRBJ2-7, with 9 bases fitting TRBD2. CDR1 and CDR2 (germline): SGDLS, YYNGEE. The CDR3 spans 13 residues. The trim removed 4 bases at V and 5 bases at J, leaving 4 bases unmatched.

This clonotype has just a few counts. A single base separates this from a much larger clone, so it may be a read error. This chain uses TRBV20-1 with TRBJ2-1; 7 positions match TRBD2. The CDR3 length is 14 residues. The germline V gene has CDR1 DFQATT and CDR2 SNEGSKA (reference sequence). The CDR3: CSAPAGSSYTEQFF. CDR3 sequence (DNA): TGCAGTGCCCCAGCGGGGAGCTCCTACACTGAGCAGTTCTTC.

This clonotype was detected many times. CDR3 residues: CASSGRQGNRGKGYNEQFF. The CDR3, as DNA: TGCGCCAGCAGCGGTCGACAGGGAAATAGGGGGAAGGGGTACAATGAGCAGTTCTTC. The rearrangement uses TRBV5-1 and TRBJ2-1, with 7 positions matching TRBD1. This CDR3 comprises 19 residues. V gave up 4 bases and J gave up 4 bases; unmatched junction bases: 20. From germline, CDR1 is SGHRS and CDR2 YFSETQ.

The chain is built from TRBV4-1 and TRBJ2-5; D gene uncertain. This CDR3 contains 15 residues. CDR1 and CDR2 (germline): MGHRA, YSYEKL. V lost 0 bases, J lost 7 bases, and 15 bases lay in between. The CDR3 DNA reads TGCGCCAGCAGCCAAGAAGTCACAGCCGAAGGGACCCAGTACTTC. Amino acids: CASSQEVTAEGTQYF.

This clonotype appeared a single time. The chain is built from TRBV19 and TRBJ1-6; 11 bases agree with TRBD1. The germline V gene has CDR1 LNHDA and CDR2 SQIVND (reference sequence). This CDR3 is 17 amino acids long. V was pared by 3 bases and J by 2 bases, with 3 bases of the junction left unmatched. CDR3 sequence (DNA): TGTGCCAGTAGTATGAAGGGACAGGGGGCCTATAATTCACCCCTCCACTTT. This sequence encodes CASSMKGQGAYNSPLHF.

This clonotype was recorded at least ten times. V gene TRBV4-1 combines with J gene TRBJ2-3; 7 bases line up with TRBD1. Trimming took 4 bases from V and 1 from J; bases not matched to a gene: 5. CDR1 is MGHRA, CDR2 YSYEKL, per germline. The CDR3 length is 15 residues. The CDR3 coding sequence is TGCGCCAGCAGCCGATCAGGGACAGGCACAGATACGCAGTATTTT. The encoded protein is CASSRSGTGTDTQYF.

This clonotype turned up a few times. DNA for the CDR3: TGCAGCGTTGTAGCGGGGGGGAACATTCAGTACTTC. Translation: CSVVAGGNIQYF. This chain uses TRBV29-1 with TRBJ2-4; 11 bases map to TRBD2. Germline lookup yields CDR1 SQVTM and CDR2 ANQGSEA. The CDR3 is 12 residues long. With 4 bases clipped from V and 7 bases from J, the junction kept 0 bases outside the gene matches.

In this sample, this clonotype turned up many times. This chain connects TRBV5-1 to TRBJ1-2; D call uncertain. The CDR3 spans 17 residues. Per germline, CDR1 SGHRS and CDR2 YFSETQ. V was pared by 4 bases and J by 4 bases, with 23 bases between. The CDR3 DNA sequence: TGCGCCAGCAGCCCCTACCTAGACGGAGCCCAGATCTATGGCTACACCTTC. Its translation: CASSPYLDGAQIYGYTF.

Regarding this clonotype: The conserved phenylalanine or tryptophan normally closing the CDR3 is absent here, so this likely arose from a read error. The chain couples TRBV12-5 to TRBJ1-5; D is unresolved. This CDR3 comprises 15 residues. Germline-derived CDR1 and CDR2 are LGHNT and FRNRAP. Trimming took 2 bases from V and 0 from J, leaving 8 bases between them. The DNA for the CDR3 is TGTGCTAGTGGTTTGACCGCTGTTAGCAATCAGCCCCAGCATGGT. Translation gives CASGLTAVSNQPQHG.

This chain connects TRBV11-2 to TRBJ1-2; D is possibly TRBD1 (6 bases). CDR1 SGHAT and CDR2 FQNNGV come from the germline V gene. V lost 7 bases, J lost 7 bases, and 25 bases lay in between. The CDR3 sequence is 16 residues long. The CDR3 bases are TGTGCCAGCACCAAACACCGGGACAAGGGAGTTCGTGGCTACACCTTC. The encoded protein is CASTKHRDKGVRGYTF.

The table lists this clonotype with many counts. CDR3: CASSFVRTNYGYTF. The CDR3 DNA sequence: TGTGCCAGTAGTTTTGTGCGAACTAACTATGGCTACACCTTC. The chain employs TRBV19 and TRBJ1-2; D ambiguous. The germline V gene encodes CDR1 LNHDA and CDR2 SQIVND (reference sequence). The CDR3 runs 14 residues. V lost 5 bases and J lost 0, with 10 bases in between. Supplemented by reference TRBV19 and TRBJ1-2, the full variable domain reads DGGITQSPKYLFRKEGQNVTLSCEQNLNHDAMYWYRQDPGQGLRLIYYSQIVNDFQKGDIAEGYSVSREKKESFPLTVTSAQKNPTAFYLCASSFVRTNYGYTFGSGTRLTVV.